This passage covers 9 T cell receptor beta chains from one sample sequenced in a study of shared clonotypes between healthy human individuals. TCRdb's copy holds only in-frame clones and misses some; the assay was immunoSEQ multiplex PCR. Counted here are fewer than 700,000 clones, around 96% occurring once; the ten biggest clones make up over 0.1%. CD8 cells classed as naive were CD45RO-negative and positively selected for CCR7, excluding terminally differentiated effector memory CD45RA+ cells. Source material: naive CD8+ T cells sorted from blood. These receptors were collected from a young woman in good health.

V and J are TRBV7-8 and TRBJ1-5; the match to TRBD1 covers 11 bases. CDR1 is SGHVS, CDR2 FQNEAQ, per germline. This CDR3 spans 15 amino acids. V gave up 5 bases and J gave up 5 bases; unmatched junction bases: 5. The CDR3: CASSPWTGGDQPQHF. Here the CDR3 DNA reads TGTGCCAGCAGCCCTTGGACAGGGGGCGATCAGCCCCAGCATTTT.

V and J are TRBV19 and TRBJ1-1; TRBD1 matches at 9 bases. The CDR3 spans 16 residues. The ends lost 5 bases at V and 1 base at J; junction bases unmatched: 8. CDR1 and CDR2 (germline): LNHDA, SQIVND (reference sequence). The CDR3 is CASSALKGQGNTEAFF. CDR3 sequence (DNA): TGTGCCAGTAGTGCGTTAAAGGGACAGGGGAACACTGAAGCTTTCTTT.

CDR3 sequence reads: CASSKSSYNEQFF. The CDR3 bases are TGTGCCAGCAGCAAGAGCTCCTACAATGAGCAGTTCTTC. This chain links TRBV7-7 with TRBJ2-1; D remains ambiguous. Germline V gene data show CDR1 as SSHAT and CDR2 as FNYEAQ (reference sequence). The ends were cut back, 5 bases at V and 0 bases at J, with 5 bases in the middle. This CDR3 region has 13 residues.

This clone was seen just once. The rearrangement uses TRBV4-1 and TRBJ1-6; a weak D match, TRBD1 (5 bases). CDR3 size: 16 residues. The germline gives CDR1 MGHRA, CDR2 YSYEKL. Deletions cut 1 base from V and 5 bases from J, with 12 bases between. The CDR3 is CASSQGQGENNSPLHF. For the CDR3, the DNA is TGCGCCAGCAGCCAAGGGCAGGGAGAGAATAATTCACCCCTCCACTTT.

The V and J genes are TRBV2 and TRBJ2-7; D is perhaps TRBD1 (6 bases). Germline V gene data show CDR1 as SNHLY and CDR2 as FYNNEI. The germline V and J ends were trimmed by 11 bases and 3 bases, with 23 bases remaining between them. The CDR3 runs 15 residues. The chain's CDR3 is CASLIQTGLNYEQYF. DNA of the CDR3: TGTGCCTCTCTCATTCAGACAGGTCTTAACTACGAGCAGTACTTC.

This clone was detected once. The CDR3: CIPSGSRYEQYF. DNA for the CDR3: TGCATCCCAAGCGGGAGTAGGTACGAGCAGTACTTC. This sequence joins TRBV29-1 and TRBJ2-7; TRBD2 agrees at 8 bases. The CDR3 spans 12 residues. Germline-derived CDR1 and CDR2 are SQVTM and ANQGSEA.

The V call is TRBV29-1, the J call TRBJ2-1, with 7 bases that match TRBD2. The length of the CDR3 is 14 residues. Trimming at V came to 8 bases and at J to 7 bases, leaving 14 bases not matched to a gene. Germline assignment: CDR1 SQVTM and CDR2 ANQGSEA. CDR3 in amino acids: CSTSSGGVSNEQFF. For the CDR3, the DNA is TGCAGCACTTCTAGCGGAGGTGTGAGTAATGAGCAGTTCTTC.

The V call is TRBV10-3, the J call TRBJ1-1; D call uncertain. Germline V gives CDR1 ENHRY, CDR2 SYGVKD. Trimming took off 3 bases at V and 3 bases at J, with 8 bases between the two ends. CDR3 length equals 13 residues. In nucleotides, the CDR3 is TGTGCCATCAGTGACCGTGGGGACACTGAAGCTTTCTTT. Translated: CAISDRGDTEAFF.

V and J are TRBV15 and TRBJ1-5; 8 positions agree with TRBD1. V trimming: 3 bases; J trimming: 0 bases; junction bases outside the gene matches: 1. The CDR3 is 15 amino acids. Germline V lookup: CDR1 LNHNV, CDR2 YYDKDF (reference sequence). Here the CDR3 reads CATSRDRASNQPQHF. DNA of the CDR3: TGTGCCACCAGCAGGGACAGGGCTAGCAATCAGCCCCAGCATTTT.